These T cell receptor beta chains were read from a single sample in a study of blood T cell repertoires in COVID-19. Assay used: immunoSEQ multiplex PCR; TCRdb lists only in-frame clones, some missing. The sample has 140,000 to 150,000 clones; approximately 90% are singletons. The sample was PBMCs or T cells enriched from blood (not recorded which). The receptors originated from a woman aged 30 to 39 with acute COVID-19. Each CDR3 is given with its conserved first and last residue. A D gene is named only where the DNA matches it firmly. Only some rows state a clone size, as once, few, many or a class for expanded clones.

DNA: TGTGCCAGCAGCGCGACAGGGGGCGCGGGCTATGGCTACACCTTC
CDR3: CASSATGGAGYGYTF
length: 15
J: TRBJ1-2
D: TRBD1
size: NA
V: TRBV9

DNA: TGTGCCAGCAGTTCACGGACTGGAACAGATACGCAGTATTTT
CDR3: CASSSRTGTDTQYF
length: 14
J: TRBJ2-3
D: NA
size: NA
V: TRBV27

DNA: TGCGCCAGCAGCCGGACCGGGGGAGCTTACGAGCAGTACTTC
CDR3: CASSRTGGAYEQYF
length: 14
J: TRBJ2-7
D: NA
size: NA
V: TRBV4-1

DNA: TGTGCCAGCAGCTTGTGGGCGGGAGGGAGGACAGATACGCAGTATTTT
CDR3: CASSLWAGGRTDTQYF
length: 16
J: TRBJ2-3
D: TRBD2
size: NA
V: TRBV5-4

DNA: TGTGCCAGCAGCTTAGATAACTTACTCTACGAGCAGTACTTC
CDR3: CASSLDNLLYEQYF
length: 14
J: TRBJ2-7
D: NA
size: NA
V: TRBV7-9

DNA: TGTGCCAGCAGCCCAGTGGCGGGAGGGGACACAGATACGCAGTATTTT
CDR3: CASSPVAGGDTDTQYF
length: 16
J: TRBJ2-3
D: TRBD2
size: NA
V: TRBV9

DNA: TGTGCCAGCTCACCAGGGATAGGGGTAGCTGAAGCTTTCTTT
CDR3: CASSPGIGVAEAFF
length: 14
J: TRBJ1-1
D: NA
size: NA
V: TRBV18

DNA: TGTGCCACCAGTGACCGACTAAGCGGGACCACAGATACGCAGTATTTT
CDR3: CATSDRLSGTTDTQYF
length: 16
J: TRBJ2-3
D: TRBD2
size: NA
V: TRBV24-1

DNA: TGTGCCTGGAGTGTACTAGGGAATAATTCACCCCTCCACTTT
CDR3: CAWSVLGNNSPLHF
length: 14
J: TRBJ1-6
D: NA
size: NA
V: TRBV30

DNA: TGTGCCAGCAGCTTGGCCTTAGGGACAGAAGAGACCCAGTACTTC
CDR3: CASSLALGTEETQYF
length: 15
J: TRBJ2-5
D: TRBD1
size: NA
V: TRBV5-5

DNA: TGTGCCAGTCGCCGGGACAGCACCTACAATGAGCAGTTCTTC
CDR3: CASRRDSTYNEQFF
length: 14
J: TRBJ2-1
D: TRBD1
size: NA
V: TRBV19

DNA: TGTGCCTGGAGCCCCTGGACAGGGGAGGAATACGAGCAGTACTTC
CDR3: CAWSPWTGEEYEQYF
length: 15
J: TRBJ2-7
D: TRBD1
size: few
V: TRBV30

DNA: TGTGCCAGCAGCCAATCTCCCTCGCGCTACAATGAGCAGTTCTTC
CDR3: CASSQSPSRYNEQFF
length: 15
J: TRBJ2-1
D: NA
size: NA
V: TRBV7-2

DNA: TGTGCCAGCAGCCCCATGGGGGGGGCATCGTACGAGCAGTACTTC
CDR3: CASSPMGGASYEQYF
length: 15
J: TRBJ2-7
D: NA
size: NA
V: TRBV6-2/TRBV6-3

DNA: TGTGCCAGCAGTTGGCGATCGGCCCCGGGGGCAGATACGCAGTATTTT
CDR3: CASSWRSAPGADTQYF
length: 16
J: TRBJ2-3
D: NA
size: NA
V: TRBV7-2

DNA: TGTGCCAGCAGCCAAGGACAGGCGAACACTGAAGCTTTCTTT
CDR3: CASSQGQANTEAFF
length: 14
J: TRBJ1-1
D: NA
size: NA
V: TRBV3-1/TRBV3-2

DNA: TGTGCCAGCAGCGGACAGGCGCTCGGAACCTATGGCTACACCTTC
CDR3: CASSGQALGTYGYTF
length: 15
J: TRBJ1-2
D: NA
size: NA
V: TRBV9

DNA: TGTGCCAGCAATCCCCAGGGATTTAACTATGGCTACACCTTC
CDR3: CASNPQGFNYGYTF
length: 14
J: TRBJ1-2
D: NA
size: NA
V: TRBV19

DNA: TGTGCCAGCAGCTCGGGTCCAGCGGTATACAATGAGCAGTTCTTC
CDR3: CASSSGPAVYNEQFF
length: 15
J: TRBJ2-1
D: NA
size: once
V: TRBV7-2

DNA: TGTGCCGGACAGCGTGGGACAGGGAGGGGCACTGAAGCTTTCTTT
CDR3: CAGQRGTGRGTEAFF
length: 15
J: TRBJ1-1
D: TRBD1
size: NA
V: TRBV28

DNA: TGTGCCAGCAGTTTAGAGGGGCAAAAGCGCTACACCTTC
CDR3: CASSLEGQKRYTF
length: 13
J: TRBJ1-2
D: NA
size: once
V: TRBV12-3/TRBV12-4

DNA: TGTGCCAGCTCACTCGCAGGGGGCCGGGAGACCCAGTACTTC
CDR3: CASSLAGGRETQYF
length: 14
J: TRBJ2-5
D: TRBD1
size: once
V: TRBV18

DNA: TGTGCCAGCTCACCGACAGGGCAAGACTCACCCCTCCACTTT
CDR3: CASSPTGQDSPLHF
length: 14
J: TRBJ1-6
D: TRBD1
size: NA
V: TRBV18

DNA: TGCGCCAGCAGCCAAGCCCGTATCAGGGGTTCTGGAAACACCATATATTTT
CDR3: CASSQARIRGSGNTIYF
length: 17
J: TRBJ1-3
D: NA
size: NA
V: TRBV4-3

DNA: TGTGCCAGCAGTCCCCAGGGTGGCGAGCAGTACTTC
CDR3: CASSPQGGEQYF
length: 12
J: TRBJ2-7
D: NA
size: NA
V: TRBV27

DNA: TGCGCCAGCAGGTTAACAGGGGGAAACTATGGCTACACCTTC
CDR3: CASRLTGGNYGYTF
length: 14
J: TRBJ1-2
D: TRBD1
size: NA
V: TRBV4-3

DNA: TGTGCCAGCAGGGGTAGGGGCAACACTGAAGCTTTCTTT
CDR3: CASRGRGNTEAFF
length: 13
J: TRBJ1-1
D: NA
size: NA
V: TRBV2

DNA: TGTGCCAGCAGCTTACTAGTTGGTGAAAAACTGTTTTTT
CDR3: CASSLLVGEKLFF
length: 13
J: TRBJ1-4
D: NA
size: NA
V: TRBV7-2

DNA: TGTGCCAGTAGTATGGACAGCTCTGGAAACACCATATATTTT
CDR3: CASSMDSSGNTIYF
length: 14
J: TRBJ1-3
D: NA
size: few
V: TRBV19

DNA: TGTGCCAGCAGCCTAAAGATCGGCAATGAGCAGTTCTTC
CDR3: CASSLKIGNEQFF
length: 13
J: TRBJ2-1
D: NA
size: NA
V: TRBV7-2

DNA: TGTGCCAGCAGTGAAGGGCGGGGTTGGAATTCACCCCTCCACTTT
CDR3: CASSEGRGWNSPLHF
length: 15
J: TRBJ1-6
D: NA
size: NA
V: TRBV6-1

DNA: TGTGCCAGCAGCTTAGTGGGACAGGGAGAGGGGACCCAGTACTTC
CDR3: CASSLVGQGEGTQYF
length: 15
J: TRBJ2-5
D: TRBD1
size: few
V: TRBV11-1

DNA: TGTGCCAGTAGTTCCGTCTCTTACGAGCAGTACTTC
CDR3: CASSSVSYEQYF
length: 12
J: TRBJ2-7
D: NA
size: NA
V: TRBV19

DNA: TGTGCCAGCAGCTCCCGTTTGGAGCAGTACTTC
CDR3: CASSSRLEQYF
length: 11
J: TRBJ2-7
D: NA
size: NA
V: TRBV28

DNA: TGTGCCAGCAGCTACGGGGGAGTTAACTATGGCTACACCTTC
CDR3: CASSYGGVNYGYTF
length: 14
J: TRBJ1-2
D: NA
size: NA
V: TRBV7-2

DNA: TGCGCCAGCAGCTTGGTCAGGGGTCGGCAAGAGACCCAGTACTTC
CDR3: CASSLVRGRQETQYF
length: 15
J: TRBJ2-5
D: NA
size: NA
V: TRBV5-1

DNA: TGTGCCAGCACCCTTGCATCGACGGACAGGTCTAATGAGCAGTTCTTC
CDR3: CASTLASTDRSNEQFF
length: 16
J: TRBJ2-1
D: TRBD1
size: NA
V: TRBV28

DNA: TGTGCCACTAGCTTGAACACCGGGGAGCTGTTTTTT
CDR3: CATSLNTGELFF
length: 12
J: TRBJ2-2
D: NA
size: NA
V: TRBV24-1

DNA: TGTGCCAGCAGTTCAGGGGCGGCGAGCACTGAAGCTTTCTTT
CDR3: CASSSGAASTEAFF
length: 14
J: TRBJ1-1
D: NA
size: once
V: TRBV6-2/TRBV6-3

DNA: TGTGCCAGCAGTTTTAGTCACAAACGCGGCTACGAGCAGTACTTC
CDR3: CASSFSHKRGYEQYF
length: 15
J: TRBJ2-7
D: NA
size: NA
V: TRBV27

DNA: TGTGCCAGCAGCTCCGCCGGGGACACCATATATTTT
CDR3: CASSSAGDTIYF
length: 12
J: TRBJ1-3
D: NA
size: NA
V: TRBV7-9